These 8 T cell receptor beta chains originate from one sample sequenced in a study of cytomegalovirus exposure and HLA in healthy donors. PCR employed 60 Vbeta and 13 Jbeta primers. Here immunoSEQ multiplex PCR was the method, and the copy in TCRdb shows in-frame clones only, minus some. The sample has about 130,000 clones, approximately 80% seen once. The sample comprised PBMCs. The source of these receptors is a man younger than 30 in good health and CMV-seronegative.

This clone has a handful of counts. The V gene is TRBV19, the J gene TRBJ1-6; TRBD1 might be the D (6 bases). V was shortened by 7 bases and J by 4 bases, with 11 bases between the two germline ends. The CDR3 runs to 14 residues. Germline lookup yields CDR1 LNHDA and CDR2 SQIVND (reference sequence). The CDR3 DNA is TGTGCCAGTACTCACCAGGGGTATAATTCACCCCTCCACTTT. Residues: CASTHQGYNSPLHF.

This chain links TRBV5-4 with TRBJ1-1, with 7 bases lining up with TRBD1. V was clipped by 3 bases and J by 1 base; unmatched bases: 3. CDR3 length: 14 residues. CDR1 and CDR2 (germline): SGHNT, YYREEE (reference sequence). The CDR3 reads CASSSRQGNTEAFF. In DNA, the CDR3 is TGTGCCAGCAGCTCACGACAGGGGAACACTGAAGCTTTCTTT.

The genes are TRBV7-8 and TRBJ1-2, with no clear D. V lost 1 base and J 0 bases, leaving 9 bases between the germline ends. Germline loops: CDR1 SGHVS, CDR2 FQNEAQ. The CDR3 totals 15 residues. CDR3 bases: TGTGCCAGCAGCTTAGAAACGACTACTAACTATGGCTACACCTTC. Translating it yields CASSLETTTNYGYTF.

J is TRBJ2-7 and V is TRBV28; 7 bases line up with TRBD1. J lost 1 base, V lost 7 bases, and 10 bases had no gene match. CDR1 is MDHEN, CDR2 SYDVKM, per germline. The CDR3 is 15 amino acids. As DNA, the CDR3 is TGTGCCAGCACCCAAATGGGACAGCTTTCCTACGAGCAGTACTTC. Translating gives CASTQMGQLSYEQYF.

This rearrangement joins TRBV9 to TRBJ2-6, with D perhaps TRBD1 (6 bases). The germline V gene encodes CDR1 SGDLS and CDR2 YYNGEE. The V end lost 2 bases, the J end lost 2 bases, and 11 bases lay between the germline ends. The CDR3 has 16 amino acids. CDR3: CASSVRTAAGANVLTF. CDR3 nucleotide sequence: TGTGCCAGCAGCGTTCGGACAGCCGCTGGGGCCAACGTCCTGACTTTC. Full variable domain (missing parts from reference TRBV9 and TRBJ2-6): DSGVTQTPKHLITATGQRVTLRCSPRSGDLSVYWYQQSLDQGLQFLIQYYNGEERAKGNILERFSAQQFPDLHSELNLSSLELGDSALYFCASSVRTAAGANVLTFGAGSRLTVL.

This chain links TRBV6-1 with TRBJ1-6; TRBD1 is a possible D gene (5 bases). Trimming removed 3 bases at V and 5 bases at J, with 5 bases between. Per germline, CDR1 MNHNS and CDR2 SASEGT. The CDR3 has 13 amino acids. The CDR3 DNA reads as TGTGCCAGCAGTGACAGGGATAATTCACCCCTCCACTTT. This codes for CASSDRDNSPLHF.

V is TRBV9 and J is TRBJ1-2, with 7 positions matching TRBD1. The CDR3 contains 13 residues. In germline, CDR1 is SGDLS, CDR2 YYNGEE. V shed 5 bases, J shed 4 bases, and the junction held 5 bases outside the gene matches. The CDR3 DNA reads TGTGCCAGCAGTTCTGGGACAGTCTATGGCTACACCTTC. Translated: CASSSGTVYGYTF.

V gene TRBV27 combines with J gene TRBJ1-2; TRBD1 matches 12 bases. Germline CDR1 MNHEY, CDR2 SMNVEV (reference sequence). J lost 8 bases, V lost 4 bases, and 11 bases had no gene match. The CDR3 runs to 16 residues. CDR3 sequence: CASSSRDRGRIDGYTF. DNA of the CDR3: TGTGCCAGCAGTTCCCGGGACAGGGGGCGGATAGACGGCTACACCTTC.